Listed here are 28 T cell receptor beta chains from one sample, sequenced in a study of cytomegalovirus exposure and HLA in healthy donors. Profiling relied on immunoSEQ multiplex PCR, and the TCRdb table lists in-frame clones only, not all of them. The repertoire holds about 110,000 clones, with approximately 85% as singletons. The sequenced material came from PBMCs. Every receptor here comes from a woman between 18 and 29 years old in good health and CMV-seronegative.

V is TRBV4-2 and J is TRBJ2-7; 8 bases agree with TRBD2. The CDR3 runs to 14 residues. V was pared by 0 bases and J by 2 bases, with 0 bases of the junction left unmatched. Germline loops: CDR1 LGHNA, CDR2 YNFKEQ. Here the CDR3 reads CASSQEAGAYEQYF. CDR3 DNA: TGTGCCAGCAGCCAAGAAGCGGGGGCCTACGAGCAGTACTTC.

This CDR3 reads CAIRTGGRNEKLFF. In DNA, the CDR3 is TGTGCCATCAGGACAGGGGGCAGGAACGAAAAACTGTTTTTT. J is TRBJ1-4 and V is TRBV10-3, with TRBD1 matching over 10 bases. Trimming at V came to 6 bases and at J to 8 bases, leaving 6 bases not matched to a gene. The CDR3 length is 14 residues. Germline V lookup: CDR1 ENHRY, CDR2 SYGVKD.

The chain links TRBV7-6 to TRBJ1-5; possible D gene TRBD1, 6 bases. Trimming removed 5 bases from V and 6 bases from J, with 14 bases in between. Germline V gives CDR1 SGHVS, CDR2 FNYEAQ. The CDR3 is 14 residues long. CDR3 residues: CASSEIGGGQPQHF. For the CDR3, the DNA is TGTGCCAGCAGCGAGATAGGGGGTGGTCAGCCCCAGCATTTT.

The chain recombines TRBV5-8 with TRBJ1-1, with D perhaps TRBD1 (6 bases). V was cut by 7 bases and J by 1 base, with 20 bases left in between. Germline values: CDR1 SGHTS, CDR2 YDEGEE. The CDR3 runs to 16 residues. DNA for the CDR3: TGTGCCAGCTTAAAGGGGGTATCCCTATGGAACACTGAAGCTTTCTTT. As protein: CASLKGVSLWNTEAFF.

This chain uses TRBV6-1 with TRBJ2-7; 9 bases map to TRBD1. Germline assignment: CDR1 MNHNS and CDR2 SASEGT. V gave up 5 bases and J gave up 3 bases; unmatched junction bases: 8. The CDR3 runs 15 residues. The CDR3 is CASSKGTGTDYEQYF. The CDR3 DNA reads as TGTGCCAGCAGTAAGGGGACAGGGACCGACTACGAGCAGTACTTC.

V usage is TRBV23-1 and J usage is TRBJ1-1; D gene unclear. TRBV23-1 carries the ORF label, with uncertain function. The CDR3 has 13 residues. V gave up 2 bases and J gave up 1 base, with 5 bases separating them. The CDR3 sequence is CASSQIWNTEAFF. The CDR3 coding sequence is TGCGCCAGCAGTCAAATATGGAACACTGAAGCTTTCTTT.

This clone was recorded a few times. V gene TRBV5-1 combines with J gene TRBJ2-5, with D perhaps TRBD2 (5 bases). Trimming left V 3 bases short and J 0 bases short, with 15 bases between. Germline assignment: CDR1 SGHRS and CDR2 YFSETQ. This CDR3 comprises 16 residues. This CDR3 is CASSWGAETYQETQYF. DNA of the CDR3: TGCGCCAGCAGCTGGGGAGCGGAGACGTACCAAGAGACCCAGTACTTC.

The chain is built from TRBV7-6 and TRBJ2-1; a weak D match, TRBD2 (6 bases). CDR1 is SGHVS, CDR2 FNYEAQ, per germline. The length of the CDR3 is 17 residues. V shed 5 bases and J shed 0 bases, with 17 bases lying between them. CDR3 coding DNA: TGTGCCAGCAGCCCCTTTAGCGGACTACCCTCCTACAATGAGCAGTTCTTC. This translates into CASSPFSGLPSYNEQFF.

This chain links TRBV28 with TRBJ1-2; D is perhaps TRBD1 (5 bases). V was shortened by 5 bases and J by 8 bases, with 18 bases between the two germline ends. The CDR3 length is 14 residues. Germline CDR1 and CDR2: MDHEN and SYDVKM. The CDR3 DNA sequence: TGTGCCAGCAGTCCAGCACCCAGGGTGTTGGGCTACACCTTC. Translation: CASSPAPRVLGYTF.

This clone was counted a single time. The chain recombines TRBV6-5 with TRBJ2-7; 10 nucleotides match TRBD1. V lost 6 bases, J lost 3 bases, and 5 bases stayed unmatched. The CDR3 totals 14 residues. In germline, CDR1 is MNHEY, CDR2 SVGAGI. The CDR3 region has the DNA TGTGCCAGCAGGGAAGGACAGGGGGTCTACGAGCAGTACTTC. Its translation: CASREGQGVYEQYF.

This chain uses TRBV28 with TRBJ2-7, with 8 bases matching TRBD1. CDR1 is MDHEN and CDR2 is SYDVKM in the germline V gene. With V trimmed by 7 bases and J by 6 bases, 5 bases remained unmatched. The CDR3 is 12 amino acids. The CDR3 coding sequence is TGTGCCAGCAAGACAGGGGCGGTCGAGCAGTACTTC. Protein product: CASKTGAVEQYF.

Concerning this clone: Other DNA sequences in the same sample also yield this CDR3. The rearrangement uses TRBV9 and TRBJ2-7, with D possibly matching TRBD1 (6 bases). The CDR3 totals 14 residues. V was shortened by 3 bases and J by 3 bases, with 13 bases between the two germline ends. Germline values: CDR1 SGDLS, CDR2 YYNGEE. CDR3 amino acids: CASSGRDTIYEQYF. CDR3 in DNA: TGTGCCAGCAGCGGCCGGGACACGATCTACGAGCAGTACTTC.

This sequence joins TRBV19 and TRBJ2-1; D is possibly TRBD1 (5 bases). V shed 4 bases and J shed 9 bases, with 13 bases lying between them. This CDR3 has 13 amino acids. Germline values: CDR1 LNHDA, CDR2 SQIVND (reference sequence). The DNA of the CDR3 is TGTGCCAGTAGTACCAATTCAGGGATTGAGCAGTTCTTC. It yields the protein CASSTNSGIEQFF.

CDR3 DNA sequence: TGTGCCAGCAGCTTGGGCATAAACGATTACAATGAGCAGTTCTTC. Its protein product is CASSLGINDYNEQFF. The rearrangement links TRBV11-3 to TRBJ2-1; D is unresolved. Trimming removed 3 bases from V and 4 bases from J, with 13 bases in between. The CDR3 totals 15 residues. CDR1 and CDR2 from the germline V gene are SGHNT and YENEEA.

This chain joins TRBV6-6 and TRBJ2-5; D remains unclear. The V gene lost 2 bases and the J gene lost 5 bases, with 9 bases spanning the gap. Germline V lookup: CDR1 MNHNY, CDR2 SVGAGI (reference sequence). CDR3 length: 13 residues. For the CDR3, the DNA is TGTGCCAGCAGTTACGGCTCGGGTGAGACCCAGTACTTC. Translation gives CASSYGSGETQYF.

The genes are TRBV27 and TRBJ2-7; D perhaps matches TRBD1 (5 bases). The length of the CDR3 is 13 residues. The germline gives CDR1 MNHEY, CDR2 SMNVEV (reference sequence). V was shortened by 6 bases and J by 0 bases, with 9 bases between the two germline ends. The CDR3 nucleotides are TGTGCCAGCAGATCGACAGACTCCTACGAGCAGTACTTC. The encoded protein is CASRSTDSYEQYF.

The count of this clone is one. This chain connects TRBV7-2 to TRBJ2-3, with 7 bases identical to TRBD2. CDR3 length: 17 residues. J lost 2 bases, V lost 1 base, and 9 bases had no gene match. The germline CDR1 and CDR2 sequences are SGHTA and FQGNSA. CDR3 loop: CASSLVYTSEYTDTQYF. Written as DNA, the CDR3 is TGTGCCAGCAGCTTAGTTTACACTAGCGAATACACAGATACGCAGTATTTT.

This chain connects TRBV7-6 to TRBJ2-1, with a weak D call TRBD2 (6 bases). The germline V gene has CDR1 SGHVS and CDR2 FNYEAQ. V lost 5 bases and J 8 bases, leaving 25 bases between the germline ends. The CDR3 extends over 17 amino acids. For the CDR3, the DNA is TGTGCCAGCAGCATCGGGACTCTGAGGGCTCTGAGCTATGAGCAGTTCTTC. As protein: CASSIGTLRALSYEQFF.

V and J are TRBV25-1 and TRBJ2-1; 9 bases map to TRBD1. Germline CDR1 MGHDK, CDR2 SYGVNS. Trimming took 3 bases from V and 7 from J; bases not matched to a gene: 10. The CDR3 consists of 16 residues. In DNA form, the CDR3 reads TGTGCCAGCAGTGAGCCGTCTCAGGACAGGGGTAATGAGCAGTTCTTC. Translated, it gives CASSEPSQDRGNEQFF.

The rearrangement uses TRBV15 and TRBJ2-7, with D perhaps TRBD2 (6 bases). The V end lost 3 bases, the J end lost 5 bases, and 11 bases lay between the germline ends. Per the germline V gene, CDR1 is LNHNV and CDR2 is YYDKDF (reference sequence). The CDR3 consists of 13 residues. The CDR3 is CATSSRRVNEQYF. The DNA for the CDR3 is TGTGCCACCAGCAGTAGGAGGGTGAACGAGCAGTACTTC.

This clone was found many times. The chain links TRBV2 to TRBJ2-1; D remains unclear. The V end was cut by 6 bases, the J end by 4 bases, with 4 bases between. In germline, CDR1 is SNHLY, CDR2 FYNNEI. The CDR3 covers 11 residues. CDR3 region: CASRAYNEQFF. The CDR3 DNA reads as TGTGCCAGCAGGGCTTACAATGAGCAGTTCTTC.

V and J are TRBV4-1 and TRBJ2-7; 10 bases fit TRBD1. Unmatched junction bases numbered 11, after V lost 3 bases and J lost 0 bases. The CDR3 is made up of 18 amino acids. Germline V gives CDR1 MGHRA, CDR2 YSYEKL. Here the CDR3 DNA reads TGCGCCAGCAGCCAGCAAACAACCCGGGACAGGGGCTCCTACGAGCAGTACTTC. Its protein is CASSQQTTRDRGSYEQYF.

V is TRBV28 and J is TRBJ2-5; D might be TRBD1 (5 bases). CDR1 and CDR2 from the germline V gene are MDHEN and SYDVKM. The CDR3 runs 14 residues. The V gene lost 3 bases and the J gene lost 5 bases, with 13 bases spanning the gap. In DNA, the CDR3 is TGTGCCAGCAGTTTGGTGGGGCTTTTGGAGACCCAGTACTTC. Its protein is CASSLVGLLETQYF.

V gene TRBV9 combines with J gene TRBJ2-6; a possible D gene is TRBD1 (6 bases). Germline loops: CDR1 SGDLS, CDR2 YYNGEE. V dropped 4 bases and J dropped 7 bases, with 15 bases sitting between them. The CDR3 extends over 15 amino acids. The CDR3 sequence is CASSPNRVPANVLTF. CDR3 in DNA: TGTGCCAGCAGCCCTAACAGGGTTCCTGCCAACGTCCTGACTTTC. The full variable domain, rest sourced from reference TRBV9 and TRBJ2-6, is DSGVTQTPKHLITATGQRVTLRCSPRSGDLSVYWYQQSLDQGLQFLIQYYNGEERAKGNILERFSAQQFPDLHSELNLSSLELGDSALYFCASSPNRVPANVLTFGAGSRLTVL.

The J gene is TRBJ2-1, the V gene TRBV6-5; TRBD1 is a possible D gene (6 bases). Per germline, CDR1 MNHEY and CDR2 SVGAGI. The CDR3 runs 11 residues. Trimming stripped 8 bases from V and 9 bases from J, with 11 bases between. CDR3 sequence: CASGTRGEQFF. The DNA for the CDR3 is TGTGCCAGCGGAACCAGGGGTGAGCAGTTCTTC.

The chain employs TRBV18 and TRBJ2-7, with D possibly TRBD1 on 6 matching bases. The CDR3 totals 13 residues. Trimming removed 3 bases at V and 3 bases at J, with 9 bases between. Per the germline V gene, CDR1 is KGHSH and CDR2 is LQKENI. CDR3 bases: TGTGCCAGCTCACCTGAGGACAGCTACGAGCAGTACTTC. Translation: CASSPEDSYEQYF.

This chain uses TRBV4-2 with TRBJ2-3, with D possibly matching TRBD2 (6 bases). The CDR3 has 14 amino acids. V was trimmed by 0 bases and J by 14 bases, leaving 18 bases between them. Germline V CDR1 and CDR2: LGHNA, YNFKEQ. CDR3 residues: CASSQEGRTGRLYF. The DNA of the CDR3 is TGTGCCAGCAGCCAAGAGGGGAGGACCGGACGATTGTATTTT.

V and J are TRBV27 and TRBJ2-1; D call uncertain. Trimming left V 3 bases short and J 6 bases short, with 9 bases between. Germline values: CDR1 MNHEY, CDR2 SMNVEV (reference sequence). The CDR3 is made up of 13 amino acids. CDR3 DNA sequence: TGTGCCAGCAGTTTCGGTACGGGCAATGAGCAGTTCTTC. It translates to CASSFGTGNEQFF.